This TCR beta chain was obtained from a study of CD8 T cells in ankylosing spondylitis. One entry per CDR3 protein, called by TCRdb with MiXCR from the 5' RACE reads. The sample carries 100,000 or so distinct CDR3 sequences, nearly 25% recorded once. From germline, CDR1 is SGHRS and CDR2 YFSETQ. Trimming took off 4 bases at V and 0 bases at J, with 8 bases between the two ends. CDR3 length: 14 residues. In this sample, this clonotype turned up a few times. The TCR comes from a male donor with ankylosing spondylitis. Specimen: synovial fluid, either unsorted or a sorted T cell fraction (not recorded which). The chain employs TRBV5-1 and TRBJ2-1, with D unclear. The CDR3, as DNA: TGCGCCAGCAGCATGGAAGGCTCCTACAATGAGCAGTTCTTC. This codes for CASSMEGSYNEQFF.